This T cell receptor (beta chain) was sequenced during a study of blood T cell repertoires in COVID-19. Germline V lookup: CDR1 SGHRS, CDR2 YFSETQ. With V trimmed by 3 bases and J by 8 bases, 4 bases remained unmatched. The CDR3 extends over 14 amino acids. Generated by immunoSEQ multiplex PCR, the TCRdb table keeps only in-frame clones and is missing some. The top ten clones hold around 3.5% of a sample with 120,000 or so clones, less than 85% of them seen once. This clonotype was obtained from an elderly woman with acute or convalescent COVID-19. This chain joins TRBV5-1 and TRBJ1-6, with 8 bases lining up with TRBD1. The sample comprised peripheral blood. CDR3 DNA sequence: TGCGCCAGCAGCTCGACAGGGGATTATTCACCCCTCCACTTT. Amino acids: CASSSTGDYSPLHF.